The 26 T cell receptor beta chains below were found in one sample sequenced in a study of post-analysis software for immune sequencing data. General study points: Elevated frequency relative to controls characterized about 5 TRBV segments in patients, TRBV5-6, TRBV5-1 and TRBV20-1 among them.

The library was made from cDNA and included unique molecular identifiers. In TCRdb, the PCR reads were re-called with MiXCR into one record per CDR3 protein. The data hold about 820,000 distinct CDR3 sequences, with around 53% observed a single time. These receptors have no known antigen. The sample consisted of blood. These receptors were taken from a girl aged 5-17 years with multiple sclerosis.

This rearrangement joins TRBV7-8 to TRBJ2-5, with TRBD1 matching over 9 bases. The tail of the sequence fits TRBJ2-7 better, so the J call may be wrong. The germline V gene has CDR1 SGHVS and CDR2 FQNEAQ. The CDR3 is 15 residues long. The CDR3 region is CASSLGQGLHYEQYF. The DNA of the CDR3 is TGTGCCAGCAGCCTGGGACAGGGTCTTCACTACGAGCAGTACTTC.

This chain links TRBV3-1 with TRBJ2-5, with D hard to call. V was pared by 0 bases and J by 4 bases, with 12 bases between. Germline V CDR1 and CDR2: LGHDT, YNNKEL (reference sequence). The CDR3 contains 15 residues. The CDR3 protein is CASSQDVGLGETQYF. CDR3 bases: TGTGCCAGCAGCCAAGATGTCGGCCTAGGAGAGACCCAGTACTTC.

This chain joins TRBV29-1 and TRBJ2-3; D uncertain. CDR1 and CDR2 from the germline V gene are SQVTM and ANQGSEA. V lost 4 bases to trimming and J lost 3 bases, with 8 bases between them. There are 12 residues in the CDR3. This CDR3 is CSVAPATDTQYF. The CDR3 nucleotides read TGCAGCGTTGCGCCAGCTACAGATACGCAGTATTTT.

CDR3 amino acids: CSASNRGNYGYTF. The CDR3 nucleotides are TGCAGTGCTAGCAACAGGGGGAACTATGGCTACACCTTC. The chain employs TRBV20-1 and TRBJ1-2; TRBD1 matches 8 bases. Trimming took 3 bases from V and 2 from J; bases not matched to a gene: 2. Germline-derived CDR1 and CDR2 are DFQATT and SNEGSKA (reference sequence). This CDR3 is built from 13 residues.

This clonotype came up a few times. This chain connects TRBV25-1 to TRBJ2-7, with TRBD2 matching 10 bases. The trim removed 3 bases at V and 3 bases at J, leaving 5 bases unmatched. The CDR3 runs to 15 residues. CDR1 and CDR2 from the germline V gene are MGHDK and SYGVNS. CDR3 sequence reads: CASSEASGGHYEQYF. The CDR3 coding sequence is TGTGCCAGCAGTGAGGCTAGCGGGGGTCACTACGAGCAGTACTTC.

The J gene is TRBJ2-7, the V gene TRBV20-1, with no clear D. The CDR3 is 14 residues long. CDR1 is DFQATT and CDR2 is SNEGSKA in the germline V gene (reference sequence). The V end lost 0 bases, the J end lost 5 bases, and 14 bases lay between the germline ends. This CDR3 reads CSARDALRSDEQYF. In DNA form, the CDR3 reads TGCAGTGCTAGAGATGCCCTCAGAAGCGACGAGCAGTACTTC.

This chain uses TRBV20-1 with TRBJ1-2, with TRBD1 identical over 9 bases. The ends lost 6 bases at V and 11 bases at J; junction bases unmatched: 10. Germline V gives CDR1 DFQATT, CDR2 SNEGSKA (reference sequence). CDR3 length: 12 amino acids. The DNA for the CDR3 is TGCAGTGCCGCGGGGACAGGGCGGATGTACACCTTC. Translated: CSAAGTGRMYTF.

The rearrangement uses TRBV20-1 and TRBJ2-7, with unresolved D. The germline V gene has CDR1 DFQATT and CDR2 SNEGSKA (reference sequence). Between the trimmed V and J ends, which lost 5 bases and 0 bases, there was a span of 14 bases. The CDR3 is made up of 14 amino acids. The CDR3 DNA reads TGCAGTGCTCGCCTGGGTAGCAGCTCCTACGAGCAGTACTTC. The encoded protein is CSARLGSSSYEQYF.

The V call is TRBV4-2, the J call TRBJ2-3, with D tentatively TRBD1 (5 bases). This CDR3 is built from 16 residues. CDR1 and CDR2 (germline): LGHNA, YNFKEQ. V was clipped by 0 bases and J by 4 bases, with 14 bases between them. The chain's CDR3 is CASSQEQWQGADTQYF. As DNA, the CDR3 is TGTGCCAGCAGCCAAGAACAGTGGCAGGGCGCAGATACGCAGTATTTT.

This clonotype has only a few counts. CDR3 protein: CASSPQWRGGSEQFF. The CDR3 DNA reads as TGTGCCAGCAGTCCCCAGTGGCGGGGGGGCTCTGAGCAGTTCTTC. The gene calls are TRBV12-3 or TRBV12-4 and TRBJ2-1; TRBD2 matches at 9 bases. V lost 5 bases, J lost 9 bases, and 11 bases stayed unmatched. The CDR3 runs to 15 residues.

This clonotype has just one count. CDR3 in amino acids: CASGLLGVKDEQFF. CDR3 nucleotide sequence: TGTGCCAGCGGATTATTGGGGGTCAAGGATGAGCAGTTCTTC. The J gene is TRBJ2-1, the V gene TRBV9; either TRBD1 or TRBD2 may supply D (5 bases each). The CDR3 has 14 amino acids. Germline CDR1 reads SGDLS; CDR2 reads YYNGEE. Trimming removed 7 bases at V and 8 bases at J, with 19 bases between.

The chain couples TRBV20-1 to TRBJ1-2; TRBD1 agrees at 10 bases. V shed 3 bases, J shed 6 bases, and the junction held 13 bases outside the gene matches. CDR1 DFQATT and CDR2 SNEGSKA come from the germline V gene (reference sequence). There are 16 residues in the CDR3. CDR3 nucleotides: TGCAGTGCTAGTACCCTAGAGGGGACAGGGGAAGATGGCTACACCTTC. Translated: CSASTLEGTGEDGYTF.

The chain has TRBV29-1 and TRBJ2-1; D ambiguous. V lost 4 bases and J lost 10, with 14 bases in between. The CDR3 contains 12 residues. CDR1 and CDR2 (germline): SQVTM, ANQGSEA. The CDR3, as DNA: TGCAGCGTTGGTGGACCAACCTTGGAGCAGTTCTTC. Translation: CSVGGPTLEQFF.

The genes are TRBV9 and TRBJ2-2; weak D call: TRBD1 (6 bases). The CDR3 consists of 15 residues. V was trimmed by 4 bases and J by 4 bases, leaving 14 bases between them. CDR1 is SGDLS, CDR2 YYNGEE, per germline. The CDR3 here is CASSLDSGITGELFF. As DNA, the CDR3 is TGTGCCAGCAGCCTGGACAGCGGCATCACCGGGGAGCTGTTTTTT.

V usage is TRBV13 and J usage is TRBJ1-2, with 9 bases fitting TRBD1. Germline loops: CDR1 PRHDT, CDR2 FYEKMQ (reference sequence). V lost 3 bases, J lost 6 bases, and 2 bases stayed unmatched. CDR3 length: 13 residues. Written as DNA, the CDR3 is TGTGCCAGCAGCTTCGGACAGGGGCATGGCTACACCTTC. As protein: CASSFGQGHGYTF.

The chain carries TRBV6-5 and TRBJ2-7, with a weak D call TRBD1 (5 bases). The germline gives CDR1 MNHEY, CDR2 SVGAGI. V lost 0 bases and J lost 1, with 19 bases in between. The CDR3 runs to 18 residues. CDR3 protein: CASSYSAGFYDESYEQYF. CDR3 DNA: TGTGCCAGCAGTTACTCGGCAGGGTTTTACGATGAGTCCTACGAGCAGTACTTC.

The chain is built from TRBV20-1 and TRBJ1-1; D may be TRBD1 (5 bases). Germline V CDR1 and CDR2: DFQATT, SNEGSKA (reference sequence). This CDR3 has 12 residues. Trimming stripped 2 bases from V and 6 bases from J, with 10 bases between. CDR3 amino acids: CSARSGVAEAFF. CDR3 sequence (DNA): TGCAGTGCTAGATCGGGGGTGGCTGAAGCTTTCTTT.

This chain's CDR3 is CASSLVGTSGIWEQYF. The CDR3 coding sequence is TGTGCCAGCAGCTTGGTTGGGACTAGCGGGATATGGGAGCAGTACTTC. This rearrangement joins TRBV5-6 to TRBJ2-4; TRBD2 agrees at 13 bases. The CDR3 runs 16 residues. V lost 0 bases, J lost 13 bases, and 10 bases stayed unmatched. Germline V gives CDR1 SGHDT, CDR2 YYEEEE.

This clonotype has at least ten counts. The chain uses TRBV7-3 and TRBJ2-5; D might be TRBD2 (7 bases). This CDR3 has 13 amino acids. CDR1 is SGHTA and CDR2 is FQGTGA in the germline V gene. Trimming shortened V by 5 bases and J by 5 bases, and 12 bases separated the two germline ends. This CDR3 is CASSLGGLETQYF. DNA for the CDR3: TGTGCCAGCAGCCTCGGGGGGCTGGAGACCCAGTACTTC. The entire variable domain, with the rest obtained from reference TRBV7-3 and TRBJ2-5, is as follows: GAGVSQTPSNKVTEKGKYVELRCDPISGHTALYWYRQSLGQGPEFLIYFQGTGAADDSGLPNDRFFAVRPEGSVSTLKIQRTERGDSAVYLCASSLGGLETQYFGPGTRLLVL.

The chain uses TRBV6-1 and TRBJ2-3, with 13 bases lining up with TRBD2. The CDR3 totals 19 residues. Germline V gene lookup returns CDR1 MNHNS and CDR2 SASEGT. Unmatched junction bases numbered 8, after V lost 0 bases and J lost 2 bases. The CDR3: CASSEAATSGGPYTDTQYF. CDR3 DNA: TGTGCCAGCAGTGAAGCGGCGACTAGCGGGGGGCCCTACACAGATACGCAGTATTTT.

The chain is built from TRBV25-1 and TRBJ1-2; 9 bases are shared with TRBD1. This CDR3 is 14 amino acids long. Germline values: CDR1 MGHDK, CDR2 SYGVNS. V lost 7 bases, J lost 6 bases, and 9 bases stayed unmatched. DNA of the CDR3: TGTGCCAGCACTCAACCGGGACAGGGAGATGGCTACACCTTC. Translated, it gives CASTQPGQGDGYTF.

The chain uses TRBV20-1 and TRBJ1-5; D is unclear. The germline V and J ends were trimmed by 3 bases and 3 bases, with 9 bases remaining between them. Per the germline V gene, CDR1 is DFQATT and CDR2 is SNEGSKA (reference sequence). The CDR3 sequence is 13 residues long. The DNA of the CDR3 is TGCAGTGCTAGGATAAGATTCAATCAGCCCCAGCATTTT. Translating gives CSARIRFNQPQHF.

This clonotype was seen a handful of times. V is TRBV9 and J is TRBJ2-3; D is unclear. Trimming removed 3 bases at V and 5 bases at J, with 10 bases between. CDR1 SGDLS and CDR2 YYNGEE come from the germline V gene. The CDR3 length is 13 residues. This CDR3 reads CASSEKQEDTQYF. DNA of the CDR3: TGTGCCAGCAGCGAGAAACAAGAAGATACGCAGTATTTT.

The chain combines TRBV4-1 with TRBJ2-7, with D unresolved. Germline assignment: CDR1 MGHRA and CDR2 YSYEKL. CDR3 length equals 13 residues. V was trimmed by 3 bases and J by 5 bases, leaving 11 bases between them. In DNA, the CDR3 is TGCGCCAGCAGCCACCCACCCAGCGACGAGCAGTACTTC. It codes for CASSHPPSDEQYF.

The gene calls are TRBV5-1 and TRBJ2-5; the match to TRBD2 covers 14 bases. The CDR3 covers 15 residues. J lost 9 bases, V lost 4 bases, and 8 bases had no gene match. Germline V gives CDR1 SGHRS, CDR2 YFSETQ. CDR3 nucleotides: TGCGCCAGCAGCCCGGGACTAGCGGGAGTCTCGGCCCAGTACTTC. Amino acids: CASSPGLAGVSAQYF.

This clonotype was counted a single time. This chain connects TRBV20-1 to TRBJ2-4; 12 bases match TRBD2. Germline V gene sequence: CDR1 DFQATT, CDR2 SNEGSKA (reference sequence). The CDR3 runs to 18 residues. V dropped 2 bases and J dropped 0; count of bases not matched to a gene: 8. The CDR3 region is CSARSGLAGQLAKNIQYF. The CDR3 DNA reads TGCAGTGCTAGATCCGGACTAGCGGGGCAGCTAGCCAAAAACATTCAGTACTTC.